A selection of T cell receptor beta chains follows, all from one sample in a study of blood T cell repertoires in COVID-19. The assay was immunoSEQ multiplex PCR, and TCRdb's table has in-frame clones only and misses some. The data show about 230,000 clones, with about 83% seen just once and 7.4% held by the top ten. Sequencing was carried out using peripheral blood. The source of these receptors is a woman aged 45-65 years with acute or convalescent COVID-19. Both conserved end residues are part of each CDR3. D genes are given only for firm matches. Only some rows state a clone size, as once, few, many or a class for expanded clones.

j_call d_call v_call clone_size cdr3_aa cdr3_nt
TRBJ2-1 TRBD2 TRBV7-8 . CASSRDRLAGANNEQFF TGTGCCAGCAGCCGAGATCGCCTAGCGGGGGCTAACAATGAGCAGTTCTTC
TRBJ2-1 TRBD1 TRBV7-7 . CASSLDGDSSYNEQFF TGTGCTAGCAGCTTAGATGGGGACAGCTCCTACAATGAGCAGTTCTTC
TRBJ2-5 TRBD1 TRBV2 . CASSEDRGRRETQYF TGTGCCAGCAGTGAAGACAGGGGGCGCAGAGAGACCCAGTACTTC
TRBJ2-1 . TRBV20-1 . CSASKDSYNEQFF TGCAGTGCTAGTAAGGACAGTTACAATGAGCAGTTCTTC
TRBJ1-1 . TRBV6-2/TRBV6-3 . CASSPQVSTEAFF TGTGCCAGCAGCCCCCAGGTATCCACTGAAGCTTTCTTT
TRBJ2-3 TRBD1 TRBV7-3 few CASSPSGTGTLDTQYF TGTGCCAGCAGCCCATCCGGGACAGGGACTCTGGATACGCAGTATTTT
TRBJ1-5 . TRBV28 few CASNLQGIQPQHF TGTGCCAGCAACTTACAGGGCATTCAGCCCCAGCATTTT
TRBJ2-5 TRBD2 TRBV10-3 few CAISESLAGETQYF TGTGCCATCAGTGAGTCGCTAGCGGGGGAGACCCAGTACTTC
TRBJ1-2 TRBD1 TRBV5-1 . CASSFGTDYYGYTF TGCGCCAGCAGCTTCGGGACAGACTACTATGGCTACACCTTC
TRBJ2-7 . TRBV4-3 . CASSQDRTGVYEQYF TGCGCCAGCAGCCAGGACCGGACCGGGGTTTACGAGCAGTACTTC
TRBJ1-1 . TRBV19 . CASSIDESGNTEAFF TGTGCCAGTAGTATAGACGAGAGCGGGAACACTGAAGCTTTCTTT
TRBJ2-1 . TRBV7-2 . CASSFEAGRYNEQFF TGTGCCAGCAGCTTTGAGGCGGGGCGCTACAATGAGCAGTTCTTC
TRBJ2-5 TRBD2 TRBV7-2 . CASSAGGAWETQYF TGTGCCAGCAGCGCCGGGGGGGCCTGGGAGACCCAGTACTTC
TRBJ1-2 TRBD1 TRBV7-9 . CASSRQGERYTF TGTGCCAGCAGCCGACAGGGAGAACGCTACACCTTC
TRBJ1-2 TRBD1 TRBV10-2 . CASSEAGGYGYTF TGCGCCAGCAGTGAGGCAGGGGGCTATGGCTACACCTTC
TRBJ1-2 . TRBV6-5 . CASSYGAGAIRDGYTF TGTGCCAGCAGTTACGGGGCAGGGGCTATCCGGGATGGCTACACCTTC
TRBJ2-7 TRBD1 TRBV29-1 . CSVEDRGPLSCDEQYF TGCAGCGTTGAGGACAGGGGGCCGTTATCCTGCGACGAGCAGTACTTC
TRBJ1-2 . TRBV6-5 . CASRLGMGSIGYTF TGTGCCAGCAGACTCGGGATGGGGTCGATTGGCTACACCTTC
TRBJ1-4 . TRBV7-2 once CASSSRRDGEKLFF TGTGCCAGCAGCTCACGGAGAGATGGTGAAAAACTGTTTTTT
TRBJ2-5 . TRBV7-9 . CASSPPRAAEETQYF TGTGCCAGCAGCCCACCGCGGGCGGCTGAAGAGACCCAGTACTTC
TRBJ2-1 TRBD1 TRBV7-2 . CASSLGGTGNEQFF TGTGCCAGCAGCTTAGGCGGGACAGGGAATGAGCAGTTCTTC
TRBJ2-3 TRBD2 TRBV20-1 . CSASGTTSGKSPGTQYF TGCAGTGCTAGTGGAACGACTAGCGGGAAATCCCCGGGGACGCAGTATTTT
TRBJ2-3 . TRBV7-2 . CASSLQGPDTQYF TGTGCCAGCAGCTTACAGGGGCCAGATACGCAGTATTTT
TRBJ1-5 . TRBV6-6 . CASSRLRQPQHF TGTGCCAGCAGCCGCTTGCGGCAGCCCCAGCATTTT
TRBJ2-5 TRBD2 TRBV29-1 . CSVDTNSGGAETQYF TGCAGCGTTGATACGAATAGCGGGGGGGCAGAGACCCAGTACTTC
TRBJ1-1 . TRBV30 once CAQKRGIDTEAFF TGTGCCCAAAAAAGGGGTATCGACACTGAAGCTTTCTTT
TRBJ2-7 . TRBV11-2 . CASSLDPPMEQYF TGTGCCAGCAGCTTAGATCCCCCAATGGAGCAGTACTTC
TRBJ2-3 TRBD1 TRBV28 . CASSSPGGSTDTQYF TGTGCCAGCAGTTCTCCAGGGGGAAGCACAGATACGCAGTATTTT
TRBJ2-7 TRBD2 TRBV19 . CASSIREGNEQYF TGTGCCAGTAGTATTAGGGAGGGGAACGAGCAGTACTTC
TRBJ2-7 TRBD1 TRBV5-1 . CASSWDRGGSYEQYF TGCGCCAGCAGCTGGGACAGGGGGGGATCCTACGAGCAGTACTTC
TRBJ2-3 . TRBV3-1/TRBV3-2 . CASSQDRQRSTDTQYF TGTGCCAGCAGCCAAGATCGCCAGCGGAGCACAGATACGCAGTATTTT